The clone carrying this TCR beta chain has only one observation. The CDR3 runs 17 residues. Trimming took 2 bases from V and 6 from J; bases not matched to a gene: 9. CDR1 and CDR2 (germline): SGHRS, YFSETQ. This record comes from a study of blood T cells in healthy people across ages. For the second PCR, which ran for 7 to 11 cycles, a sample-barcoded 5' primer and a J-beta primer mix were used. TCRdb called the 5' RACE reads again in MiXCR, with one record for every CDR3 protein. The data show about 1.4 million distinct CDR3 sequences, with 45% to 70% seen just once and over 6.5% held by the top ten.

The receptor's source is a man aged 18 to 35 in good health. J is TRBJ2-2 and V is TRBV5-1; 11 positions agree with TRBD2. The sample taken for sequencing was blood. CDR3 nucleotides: TGCGCCAGCAGCTTTGTAGCGGGGGGGCGAGTCGCCGGGGAGCTGTTTTTT. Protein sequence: CASSFVAGGRVAGELFF.